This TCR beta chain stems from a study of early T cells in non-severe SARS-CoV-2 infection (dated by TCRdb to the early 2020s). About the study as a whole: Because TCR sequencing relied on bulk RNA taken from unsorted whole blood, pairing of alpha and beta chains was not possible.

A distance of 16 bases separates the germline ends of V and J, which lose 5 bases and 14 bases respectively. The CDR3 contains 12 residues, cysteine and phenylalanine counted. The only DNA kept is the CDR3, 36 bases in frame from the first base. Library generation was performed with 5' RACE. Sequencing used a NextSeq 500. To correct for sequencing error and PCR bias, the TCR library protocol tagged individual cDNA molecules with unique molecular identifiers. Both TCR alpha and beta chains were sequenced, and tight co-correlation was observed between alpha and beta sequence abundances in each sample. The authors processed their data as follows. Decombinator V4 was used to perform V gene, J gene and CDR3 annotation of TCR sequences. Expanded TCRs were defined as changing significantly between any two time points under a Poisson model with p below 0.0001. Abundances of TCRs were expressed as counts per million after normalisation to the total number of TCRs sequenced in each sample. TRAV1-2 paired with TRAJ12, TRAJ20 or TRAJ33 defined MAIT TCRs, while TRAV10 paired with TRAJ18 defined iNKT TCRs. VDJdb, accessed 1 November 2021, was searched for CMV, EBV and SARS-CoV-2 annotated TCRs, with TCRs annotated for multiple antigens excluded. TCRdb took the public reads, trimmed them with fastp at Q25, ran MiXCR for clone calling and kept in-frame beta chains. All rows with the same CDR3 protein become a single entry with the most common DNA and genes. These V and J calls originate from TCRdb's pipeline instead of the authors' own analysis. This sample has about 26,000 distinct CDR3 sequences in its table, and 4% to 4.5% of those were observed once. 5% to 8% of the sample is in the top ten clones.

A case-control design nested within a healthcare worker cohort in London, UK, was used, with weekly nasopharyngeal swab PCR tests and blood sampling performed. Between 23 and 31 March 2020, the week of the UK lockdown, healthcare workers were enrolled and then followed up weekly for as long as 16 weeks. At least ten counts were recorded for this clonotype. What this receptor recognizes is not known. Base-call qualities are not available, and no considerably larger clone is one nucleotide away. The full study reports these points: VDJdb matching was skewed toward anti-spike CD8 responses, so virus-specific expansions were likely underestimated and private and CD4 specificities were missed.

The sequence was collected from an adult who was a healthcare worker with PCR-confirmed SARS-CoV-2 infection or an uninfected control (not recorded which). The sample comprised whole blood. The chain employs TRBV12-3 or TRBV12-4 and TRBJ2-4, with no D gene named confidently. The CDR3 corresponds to CASSTQSLPKYF. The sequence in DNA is TGTGCCAGCAGTACCCAGAGCCTGCCAAAGTACTTC.